This T cell receptor (beta chain) was sequenced for a study of T cell repertoires in cytomegalovirus infection. Study context: Recently identified HLA-C-restricted and well-studied HLA-B-restricted CMV epitopes were used. Both a matching HLA type and CMV infection were indicated by public TCR beta signatures.

Broader study findings: Of the TCR beta families, the public ones yielded a cumulative frequency that identified carriers of CMV plus the relevant HLA. Dominating the ex vivo response were TCR beta clonotypes that were CMV-specific and HLA-C-restricted.

CDR3 length equals 15 residues. Trimming at V came to 4 bases and at J to 3 bases, leaving 8 bases not matched to a gene. Germline V CDR1 and CDR2: SGHDT, YYEEEE. One entry per CDR3 protein results from TCRdb running MiXCR on the reads. The sample includes approximately 590,000 distinct CDR3 sequences, approximately 40% seen only once; the top ten take over 45%. Only a few counts were recorded for this clonotype. The antigen remains undetermined. The TCR sequence derives from a human donor in good health (CMV status not recorded). Some clones in this sample may be carry-over from other donors' samples. The chain recombines TRBV5-6 with TRBJ2-5; 8 nucleotides line up with TRBD1. The material was cultured PBMCs, obtained from culture after CMV antigen stimulation. For the CDR3, the DNA is TGTGCCAGCAGCGACCGGGACAGGCGAGAAGAGACCCAGTACTTC. Translation: CASSDRDRREETQYF.